This T cell receptor beta chain emerged from a study of blood T cell repertoires in COVID-19. Whole-study context: Samples taken during acute and convalescent COVID-19 were collected in the United States, Italy and Spain. PBMCs, B-cell-depleted T cells, or T cells were the source of the cDNA or gDNA that made up the material.

V trimming: 6 bases; J trimming: 7 bases; junction bases outside the gene matches: 9. The CDR3 has 13 residues. Germline values: CDR1 DFQATT, CDR2 SNEGSKA (reference sequence). The table came from immunoSEQ multiplex PCR; TCRdb's copy has only in-frame clones and leaves some out. Of over 150,000 clones in the sample, approximately 90% were seen once. V and J are TRBV20-1 and TRBJ2-1, with 7 bases matching TRBD2. The TCR sequence derives from a woman in her late teens or twenties who had recovered from COVID-19. Material for sequencing was peripheral blood. The CDR3 DNA sequence: TGCAGTGCAAGTTTAGCGGGTTTGAATGAGCAGTTCTTC. Amino acids: CSASLAGLNEQFF.